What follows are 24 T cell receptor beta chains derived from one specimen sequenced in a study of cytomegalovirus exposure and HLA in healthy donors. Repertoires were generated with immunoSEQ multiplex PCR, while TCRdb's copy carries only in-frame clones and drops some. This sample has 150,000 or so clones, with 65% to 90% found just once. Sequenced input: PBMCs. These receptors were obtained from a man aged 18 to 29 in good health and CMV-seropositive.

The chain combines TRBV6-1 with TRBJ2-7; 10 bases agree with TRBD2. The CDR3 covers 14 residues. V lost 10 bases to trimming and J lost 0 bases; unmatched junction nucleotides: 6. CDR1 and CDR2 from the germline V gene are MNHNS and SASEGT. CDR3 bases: TGTGCCACCTCTAGCGGGAGCATCTCCTACGAGCAGTACTTC. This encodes CATSSGSISYEQYF.

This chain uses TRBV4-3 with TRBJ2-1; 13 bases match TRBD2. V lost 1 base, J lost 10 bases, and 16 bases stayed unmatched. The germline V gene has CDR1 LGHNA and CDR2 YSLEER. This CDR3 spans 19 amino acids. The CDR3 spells CASSQGDRGTSGIAEEQFF. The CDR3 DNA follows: TGCGCCAGCAGCCAAGGAGACAGGGGGACTAGCGGGATTGCGGAGGAGCAGTTCTTC.

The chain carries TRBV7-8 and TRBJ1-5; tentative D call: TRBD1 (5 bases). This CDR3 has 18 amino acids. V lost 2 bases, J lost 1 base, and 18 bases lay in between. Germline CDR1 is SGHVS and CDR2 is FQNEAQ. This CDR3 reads CASSLQRQTRLSNQPQHF. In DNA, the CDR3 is TGTGCCAGCAGCTTACAACGACAGACTCGGTTAAGCAATCAGCCCCAGCATTTT.

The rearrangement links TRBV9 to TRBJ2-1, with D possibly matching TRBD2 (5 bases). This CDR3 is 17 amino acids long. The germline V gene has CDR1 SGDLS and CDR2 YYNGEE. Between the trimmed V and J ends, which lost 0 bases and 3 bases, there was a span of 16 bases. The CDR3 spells CASSVGVGGPYYNEQFF. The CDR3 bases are TGTGCCAGCAGCGTAGGTGTGGGCGGGCCTTACTACAATGAGCAGTTCTTC.

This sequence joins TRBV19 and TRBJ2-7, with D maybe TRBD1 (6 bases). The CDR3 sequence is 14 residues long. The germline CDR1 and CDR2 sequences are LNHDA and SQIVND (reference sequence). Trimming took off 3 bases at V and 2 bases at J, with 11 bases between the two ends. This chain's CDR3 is CASSIWGPTYEQYF. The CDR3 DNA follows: TGTGCCAGTAGTATTTGGGGGCCTACCTACGAGCAGTACTTC.

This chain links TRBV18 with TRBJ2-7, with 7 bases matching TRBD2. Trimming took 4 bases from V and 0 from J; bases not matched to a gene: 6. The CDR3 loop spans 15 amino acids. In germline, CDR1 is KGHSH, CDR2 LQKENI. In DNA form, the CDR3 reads TGTGCCAGCTCACGGCCCGGGGGGTACTCCTACGAGCAGTACTTC. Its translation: CASSRPGGYSYEQYF.

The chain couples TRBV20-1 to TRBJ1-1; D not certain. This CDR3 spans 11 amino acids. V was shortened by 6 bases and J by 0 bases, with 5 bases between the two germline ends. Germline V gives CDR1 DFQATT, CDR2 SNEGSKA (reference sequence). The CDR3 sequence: CSATMNTEAFF. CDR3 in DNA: TGCAGTGCCACAATGAACACTGAAGCTTTCTTT.

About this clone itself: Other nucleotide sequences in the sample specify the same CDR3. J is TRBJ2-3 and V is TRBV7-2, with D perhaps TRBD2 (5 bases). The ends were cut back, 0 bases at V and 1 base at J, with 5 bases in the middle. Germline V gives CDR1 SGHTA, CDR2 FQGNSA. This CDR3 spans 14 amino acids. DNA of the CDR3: TGTGCCAGCAGCTTAGCGGGAGGCACAGATACGCAGTATTTT. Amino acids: CASSLAGGTDTQYF.

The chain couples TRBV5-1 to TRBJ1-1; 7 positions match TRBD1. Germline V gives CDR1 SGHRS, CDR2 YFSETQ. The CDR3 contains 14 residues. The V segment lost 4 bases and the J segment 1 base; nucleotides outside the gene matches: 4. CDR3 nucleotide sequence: TGCGCCAGCAGCGGGGGACAGCCGAACACTGAAGCTTTCTTT. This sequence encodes CASSGGQPNTEAFF.

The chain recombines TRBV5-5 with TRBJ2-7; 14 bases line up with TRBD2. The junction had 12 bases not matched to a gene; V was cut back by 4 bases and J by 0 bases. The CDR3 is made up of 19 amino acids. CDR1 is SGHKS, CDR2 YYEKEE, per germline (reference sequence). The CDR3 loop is CASSRLAGGLLFSSYEQYF. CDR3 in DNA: TGTGCCAGCAGCCGACTAGCGGGAGGGCTCCTCTTTAGCTCCTACGAGCAGTACTTC.

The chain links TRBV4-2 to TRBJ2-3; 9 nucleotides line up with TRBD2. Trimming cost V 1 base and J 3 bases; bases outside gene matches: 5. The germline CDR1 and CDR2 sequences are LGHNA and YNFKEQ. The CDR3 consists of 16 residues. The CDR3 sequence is CASSQGPSGTTDTQYF. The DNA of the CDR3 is TGTGCCAGCAGCCAAGGTCCTAGCGGGACGACAGATACGCAGTATTTT.

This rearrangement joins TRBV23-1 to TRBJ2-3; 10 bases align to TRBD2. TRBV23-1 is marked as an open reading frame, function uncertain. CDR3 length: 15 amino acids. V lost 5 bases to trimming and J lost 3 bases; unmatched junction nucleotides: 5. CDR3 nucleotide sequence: TGCGCCAGCAGTATAGCGGGAGGTTTGACAGATACGCAGTATTTT. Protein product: CASSIAGGLTDTQYF.

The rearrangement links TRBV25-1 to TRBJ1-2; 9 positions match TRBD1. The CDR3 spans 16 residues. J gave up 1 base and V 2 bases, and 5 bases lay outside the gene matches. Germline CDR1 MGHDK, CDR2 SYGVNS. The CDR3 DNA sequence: TGTGCCAGCAGTGAACCAGGGACAGGGATTAACTATGGCTACACCTTC. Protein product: CASSEPGTGINYGYTF.

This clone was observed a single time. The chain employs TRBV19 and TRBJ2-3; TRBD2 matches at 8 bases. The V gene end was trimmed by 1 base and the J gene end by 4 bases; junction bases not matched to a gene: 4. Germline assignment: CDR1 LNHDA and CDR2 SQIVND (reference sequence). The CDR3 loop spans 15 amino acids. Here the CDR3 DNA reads TGTGCCAGTAGTATAGGGGCGGGGGGCGCAGATACGCAGTATTTT. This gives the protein CASSIGAGGADTQYF. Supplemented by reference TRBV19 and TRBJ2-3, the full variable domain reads DGGITQSPKYLFRKEGQNVTLSCEQNLNHDAMYWYRQDPGQGLRLIYYSQIVNDFQKGDIAEGYSVSREKKESFPLTVTSAQKNPTAFYLCASSIGAGGADTQYFGPGTRLTVL.

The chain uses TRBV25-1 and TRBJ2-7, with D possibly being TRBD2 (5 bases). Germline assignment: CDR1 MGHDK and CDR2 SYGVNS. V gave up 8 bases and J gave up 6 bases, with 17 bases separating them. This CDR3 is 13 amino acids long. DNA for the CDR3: TGTGCCAGCCGGGGTGGCGACAAGGTCGAGCAGTACTTC. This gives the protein CASRGGDKVEQYF.

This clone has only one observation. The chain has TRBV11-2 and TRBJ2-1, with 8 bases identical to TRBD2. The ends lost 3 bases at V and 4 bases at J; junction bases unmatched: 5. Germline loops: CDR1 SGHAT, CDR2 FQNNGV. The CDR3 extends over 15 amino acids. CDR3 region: CASSFSTGGYNEQFF. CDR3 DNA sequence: TGTGCCAGCAGCTTCTCAACGGGAGGGTACAATGAGCAGTTCTTC.

As DNA, the CDR3 is TGCGCCAGCAGCTTGGTGCAGTCCACCTACGAGCAGTACTTC. It encodes CASSLVQSTYEQYF. V gene TRBV5-1 combines with J gene TRBJ2-7; no definite D call. Germline-derived CDR1 and CDR2 are SGHRS and YFSETQ. Trimming took 0 bases from V and 2 from J, leaving 9 bases between them. The CDR3 length is 14 residues.

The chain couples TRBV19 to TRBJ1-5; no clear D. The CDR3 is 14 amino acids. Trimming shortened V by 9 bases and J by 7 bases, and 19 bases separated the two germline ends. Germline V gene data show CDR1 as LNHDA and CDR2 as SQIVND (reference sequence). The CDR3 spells CASSLQRVGQPQHF. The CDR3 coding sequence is TGTGCCAGCTCTTTACAGAGGGTGGGCCAGCCCCAGCATTTT. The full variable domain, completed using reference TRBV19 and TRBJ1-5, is DGGITQSPKYLFRKEGQNVTLSCEQNLNHDAMYWYRQDPGQGLRLIYYSQIVNDFQKGDIAEGYSVSREKKESFPLTVTSAQKNPTAFYLCASSLQRVGQPQHFGDGTRLSIL.

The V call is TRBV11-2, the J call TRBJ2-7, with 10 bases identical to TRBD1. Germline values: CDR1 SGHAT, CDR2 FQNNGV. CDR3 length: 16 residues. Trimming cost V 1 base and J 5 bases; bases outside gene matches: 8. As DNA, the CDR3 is TGTGCCAGCAGCTTAGCCGGCGGGACAGGGGTCCACGAGCAGTACTTC. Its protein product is CASSLAGGTGVHEQYF.

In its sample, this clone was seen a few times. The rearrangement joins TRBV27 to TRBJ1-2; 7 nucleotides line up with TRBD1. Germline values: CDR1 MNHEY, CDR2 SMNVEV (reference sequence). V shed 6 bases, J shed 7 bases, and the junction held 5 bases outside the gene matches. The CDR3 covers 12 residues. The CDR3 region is CASSITGVGYTF. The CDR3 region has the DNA TGTGCCAGCAGCATCACAGGGGTTGGCTACACCTTC.

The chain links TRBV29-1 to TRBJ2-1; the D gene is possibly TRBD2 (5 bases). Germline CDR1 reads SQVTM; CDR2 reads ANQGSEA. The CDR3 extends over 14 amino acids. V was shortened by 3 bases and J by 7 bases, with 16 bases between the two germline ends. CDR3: CSVEGASSSNEQFF. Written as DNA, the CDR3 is TGCAGCGTTGAGGGAGCTTCCTCTTCAAATGAGCAGTTCTTC.

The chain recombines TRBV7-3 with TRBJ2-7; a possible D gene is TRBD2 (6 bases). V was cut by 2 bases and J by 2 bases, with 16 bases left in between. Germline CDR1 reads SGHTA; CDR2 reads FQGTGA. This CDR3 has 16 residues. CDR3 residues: CASSLGGETKAYEQYF. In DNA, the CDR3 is TGTGCCAGCAGCTTAGGAGGGGAGACGAAAGCCTACGAGCAGTACTTC.

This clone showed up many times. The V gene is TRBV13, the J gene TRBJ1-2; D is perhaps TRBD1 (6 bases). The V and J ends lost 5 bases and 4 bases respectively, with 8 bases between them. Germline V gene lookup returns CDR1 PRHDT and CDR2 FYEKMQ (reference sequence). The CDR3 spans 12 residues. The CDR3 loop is CASSTGPYGYTF. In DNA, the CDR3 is TGTGCCAGCAGCACAGGGCCCTATGGCTACACCTTC.

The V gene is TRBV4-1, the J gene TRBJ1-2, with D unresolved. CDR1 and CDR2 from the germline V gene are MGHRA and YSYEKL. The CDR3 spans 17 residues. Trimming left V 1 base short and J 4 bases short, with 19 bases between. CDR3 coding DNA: TGCGCCAGCAGCCAAGCGCCAAAAGGAGCCAGTGCCTATGGCTACACCTTC. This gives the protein CASSQAPKGASAYGYTF.